The 10 T cell receptor beta chains below come from one sample, sequenced in a study of spatial heterogeneity in lung cancer. Findings of the study overall: For expanded intratumoral alpha and beta TCRs, counts tracked tumor mutation counts.

One entry per CDR3 protein results from TCRdb running MiXCR on the 5' RACE reads. The table shows around 5,100 distinct CDR3 sequences, with more than 4% occurring only once. The antigens of these receptors remain unknown. Time point in this sample: sample taken at primary tumor resection. The material was lung tumor tissue, obtained at surgery. These receptors all come from a male donor with early-stage non-small cell lung cancer.

The sample holds many counts of this clonotype. The CDR3 nucleotides are TGCGCCAGCAGCGGAAGCGCGGGGACTGAAGCTTTCTTT. It is translated as CASSGSAGTEAFF. The chain carries TRBV5-1 and TRBJ1-1; D ambiguous. Germline V gives CDR1 SGHRS, CDR2 YFSETQ. V was cut by 4 bases and J by 5 bases, with 12 bases left in between. The CDR3 runs to 13 residues.

This clonotype was observed many times. The rearrangement links TRBV20-1 to TRBJ1-4; TRBD1 is a possible D gene (6 bases). Trimming stripped 5 bases from V and 2 bases from J, with 9 bases between. Germline CDR1 DFQATT, CDR2 SNEGSKA (reference sequence). The CDR3 length is 13 residues. The CDR3 nucleotides read TGCAGTGCTTGGACAGATACTAATGAAAAACTGTTTTTT. Amino acids: CSAWTDTNEKLFF.

In its sample, this clonotype ranks as medium-sized. V is TRBV5-1 and J is TRBJ1-5; D unclear. The CDR3 contains 16 residues. CDR1 SGHRS and CDR2 YFSETQ come from the germline V gene. Trimming removed 0 bases from V and 0 bases from J, with 10 bases in between. The CDR3 DNA reads as TGCGCCAGCAGCTTGGATCCGGCTTATAGCAATCAGCCCCAGCATTTT. Encoded protein: CASSLDPAYSNQPQHF.

This clonotype was seen repeatedly, ten times or more. The chain couples TRBV12-3 or TRBV12-4 to TRBJ1-6; D not certain. Trimming shortened V by 6 bases and J by 8 bases, and 11 bases separated the two germline ends. The CDR3 length is 13 residues. CDR3 residues: CASSASGDSPLHF. The CDR3, as DNA: TGTGCCAGCAGCGCCTCTGGGGATTCACCCCTCCACTTT.

This clonotype has ten or more counts. V is TRBV6-6 and J is TRBJ1-5; a possible D gene is TRBD1 (6 bases). The CDR3 is 15 residues long. Germline CDR1 is MNHNY and CDR2 is SVGAGI (reference sequence). Trimming left V 3 bases short and J 3 bases short, with 12 bases between. As DNA, the CDR3 is TGTGCCAGCAGTTATGGGGGCGCCGACAATCAGCCCCAGCATTTT. Translated: CASSYGGADNQPQHF.

In DNA, the CDR3 is TGTGCCAGCAGCCCCCCCCTAAATACAGATACGCAGTATTTT. Translation gives CASSPPLNTDTQYF. The chain joins TRBV11-2 to TRBJ2-3; D remains ambiguous. The germline V gene encodes CDR1 SGHAT and CDR2 FQNNGV. V was pared by 5 bases and J by 3 bases, with 12 bases between. The CDR3 has 14 amino acids.

The table lists this clonotype with many counts. The chain has TRBV5-1 and TRBJ2-1; TRBD2 might be the D (5 bases). This CDR3 comprises 14 residues. CDR1 and CDR2 from the germline V gene are SGHRS and YFSETQ. V was cut by 7 bases and J by 8 bases, with 19 bases left in between. The CDR3 spells CASAWASRRDEQFF. CDR3 DNA: TGCGCCAGCGCTTGGGCTAGCAGAAGGGATGAGCAGTTCTTC.

This clonotype is medium-sized in the sample. The chain combines TRBV27 with TRBJ1-5; D perhaps matches TRBD1 (5 bases). V was pared by 3 bases and J by 0 bases, with 12 bases between. The germline gives CDR1 MNHEY, CDR2 SMNVEV (reference sequence). The CDR3 runs 16 residues. CDR3 coding DNA: TGTGCCAGCAGTTTCTCTGCGGACACTAGCAATCAGCCCCAGCATTTT. It codes for CASSFSADTSNQPQHF.

This clonotype was seen ten or more times. The chain is built from TRBV5-6 and TRBJ2-7; the D gene is possibly TRBD2 (6 bases). The CDR3 contains 13 residues. V lost 7 bases and J 4 bases, leaving 15 bases between the germline ends. Germline V gene data show CDR1 as SGHDT and CDR2 as YYEEEE. CDR3 sequence (DNA): TGTGCCAGCCGCCGCGGGAATTCGTACGAGCAGTACTTC. It encodes CASRRGNSYEQYF.

In its sample, this clonotype is medium-sized. This chain connects TRBV7-8 to TRBJ2-3, with TRBD1 matching over 7 bases. Trimming at V came to 5 bases and at J to 1 base, leaving 6 bases not matched to a gene. This CDR3 spans 15 amino acids. The germline V gene encodes CDR1 SGHVS and CDR2 FQNEAQ. CDR3 region: CASSTTGARTDTQYF. CDR3 coding DNA: TGTGCCAGCAGCACTACAGGGGCCCGCACAGATACGCAGTATTTT.